The present T cell receptor beta chain was sequenced within a study of cytomegalovirus exposure and HLA in healthy donors. Study conclusions and caveats: The likely origin of a cluster of highly shared sequence variants was a sequencing artifact. A prior analysis recorded that most TCR beta V segments were productive about 87% or about 30% of the time. Donors belonging to an Asian-associated ancestry cluster reportedly showed fewer N-insertions in productive TCRs than the approximately 700-donor mean, according to what a later analysis found. In a later analysis, TCR beta V- and J-gene trimming showed a link to a missense DCLRE1C variant.

The germline gives CDR1 SGHVS, CDR2 FNYEAQ. Trimming cost V 1 base and J 3 bases, with 14 bases left between them. The CDR3 runs to 16 residues. In the case of this clone: No antigen is known for it.

PCR employed 60 Vbeta and 13 Jbeta primers. TCRdb's copy holds only in-frame clones and misses some; the assay was immunoSEQ multiplex PCR. The sample has approximately 150,000 clones, about four fifths seen once. The receptor comes from a man aged 18-30 years in good health and CMV-seronegative. Source material: PBMCs. V usage is TRBV7-6 and J usage is TRBJ2-3; possibly TRBD2 for D (6 bases). The chain's CDR3 is CASSLVGSGATDTQYF. CDR3 DNA: TGTGCCAGCAGCTTAGTTGGTAGCGGAGCTACAGATACGCAGTATTTT.